The 29 T cell receptor beta chains given below trace back to one sample, sequenced in a study of T cells after yellow fever vaccination. TCRdb called the 5' RACE reads again in MiXCR, with one record for every CDR3 protein. Of more than 55,000 distinct CDR3 sequences detected, about 7% appear once; the ten largest clones hold 36%. The specimen comprised CD8+ T cells sorted from PBMCs, sampled 15 days after the yellow fever booster vaccination. The receptors were sampled from a man aged 25 to 45 who received the YFV17D yellow fever vaccine.

In its sample, this clonotype was seen many times. The V and J genes are TRBV20-1 and TRBJ2-7, with 7 bases aligning to TRBD1. Germline loops: CDR1 DFQATT, CDR2 SNEGSKA (reference sequence). The CDR3 spans 15 residues. Germline trimming cut 2 bases from V and 3 bases from J; bases unmatched to any gene: 10. CDR3: CSARSGTADYYEQYF. In DNA, the CDR3 is TGCAGTGCTAGATCTGGGACAGCAGACTACTACGAGCAGTACTTC.

This clonotype was seen many times. The chain recombines TRBV5-1 with TRBJ2-7, with D possibly TRBD2 on 5 matching bases. Germline assignment: CDR1 SGHRS and CDR2 YFSETQ. The CDR3 is 14 residues long. V gave up 4 bases and J gave up 2 bases, with 13 bases separating them. CDR3 amino acids: CASSEEDGPYEQYF. The CDR3 bases are TGCGCCAGCAGCGAGGAGGACGGGCCCTACGAGCAGTACTTC.

Many counts were recorded for this clonotype. The V and J genes are TRBV20-1 and TRBJ2-1; 8 bases agree with TRBD2. The ends lost 3 bases at V and 8 bases at J; junction bases unmatched: 15. The CDR3 is 16 amino acids. The germline CDR1 and CDR2 sequences are DFQATT and SNEGSKA (reference sequence). The CDR3 loop is CSASETSRSGSYEQFF. As DNA, the CDR3 is TGCAGTGCTAGCGAAACAAGTCGAAGCGGGAGCTATGAGCAGTTCTTC.

Ten or more counts support this clonotype. The rearrangement links TRBV7-9 to TRBJ2-7; 7 nucleotides agree with TRBD2. The V segment lost 5 bases and the J segment 3 bases; nucleotides outside the gene matches: 13. The CDR3 extends over 16 amino acids. Germline-derived CDR1 and CDR2 are SEHNR and FQNEAQ (reference sequence). Here the CDR3 reads CASSPTTGLNFYEQYF. CDR3 in DNA: TGTGCCAGCAGCCCAACTACGGGACTAAATTTCTACGAGCAGTACTTC. Variable domain in full (rest from reference TRBV7-9 and TRBJ2-7): DTGVSQNPRHKITKRGQNVTFRCDPISEHNRLYWYRQTLGQGPEFLTYFQNEAQLEKSRLLSDRFSAERPKGSFSTLEIQRTEQGDSAMYLCASSPTTGLNFYEQYFGPGTRLTVT.

This clonotype was observed at least ten times. The rearrangement joins TRBV29-1 to TRBJ2-3, with TRBD2 identical over 11 bases. The CDR3 has 14 amino acids. CDR1 and CDR2 (germline): SQVTM, ANQGSEA. The V gene end was trimmed by 5 bases and the J gene end by 2 bases; junction bases not matched to a gene: 3. The CDR3 here is CSVLSGRDTDTQYF. The CDR3 region has the DNA TGCAGCGTTCTTAGCGGGAGGGACACAGATACGCAGTATTTT.

Points on this clonotype: A much larger clonotype is one base distant, so this may be a read error. This chain links TRBV12-3 or TRBV12-4 with TRBJ2-7; no firm D call. The length of the CDR3 is 14 residues. Trimming removed 6 bases at V and 6 bases at J, with 18 bases between. The CDR3 loop reads CASSPCSLGVEQYF. CDR3 nucleotides: TGTGCCAGCAGCCCCTGTTCCCTAGGTGTCGAGCAGTACTTC.

This clonotype has ten or more counts. This rearrangement joins TRBV5-1 to TRBJ1-2, with D hard to call. CDR3 length equals 13 residues. Germline V gives CDR1 SGHRS, CDR2 YFSETQ. Trimming shortened V by 0 bases and J by 6 bases, and 9 bases separated the two germline ends. The DNA of the CDR3 is TGCGCCAGCAGCTTGGCCCAGCTGGATGGCTACACCTTC. Translated, it gives CASSLAQLDGYTF.

In this sample, this clonotype turned up many times. The chain recombines TRBV3-1 with TRBJ1-1; D ambiguous. Trimming removed 4 bases at V and 0 bases at J, with 15 bases between. This CDR3 is built from 16 residues. Germline-derived CDR1 and CDR2 are LGHDT and YNNKEL (reference sequence). CDR3 protein: CASSRAPLSMNTEAFF. Written as DNA, the CDR3 is TGTGCCAGCAGCCGAGCACCGCTATCTATGAACACTGAAGCTTTCTTT.

This clonotype was counted at least ten times. The CDR3 sequence: CATSDWASPSYNEQFF. The DNA for the CDR3 is TGTGCCACCAGCGATTGGGCCTCTCCCTCCTACAATGAGCAGTTCTTC. The chain employs TRBV15 and TRBJ2-1; D gene ambiguous. Trimming cost V 5 bases and J 0 bases, with 14 bases left between them. There are 16 residues in the CDR3. Per the germline V gene, CDR1 is LNHNV and CDR2 is YYDKDF (reference sequence).

This clonotype was detected ten times or more. The V call is TRBV12-3 or TRBV12-4, the J call TRBJ2-3; D remains unclear. CDR3 length: 14 amino acids. The V end lost 5 bases, the J end lost 0 bases, and 9 bases lay between the germline ends. This CDR3 reads CASSPISSTDTQYF. CDR3 nucleotides: TGTGCCAGCAGTCCCATTTCCAGCACAGATACGCAGTATTTT.

This clonotype was recorded at least ten times. The genes are TRBV6-1 and TRBJ2-1; TRBD1 agrees at 8 bases. Germline V gives CDR1 MNHNS, CDR2 SASEGT. V was pared by 8 bases and J by 7 bases, with 7 bases of the junction left unmatched. CDR3 size: 13 residues. This CDR3 is CASGQGAGNEQFF. In DNA, the CDR3 is TGTGCCAGCGGCCAGGGGGCTGGAAATGAGCAGTTCTTC.

This clonotype was observed at least ten times. V usage is TRBV7-2 and J usage is TRBJ1-3; 8 bases line up with TRBD1. Trimming at V came to 2 bases and at J to 2 bases, leaving 2 bases not matched to a gene. Germline loops: CDR1 SGHTA, CDR2 FQGNSA. The CDR3 is 15 residues long. The CDR3 DNA follows: TGTGCCAGCAGCTTATGGACAGGGACTGGAAACACCATATATTTT. Protein: CASSLWTGTGNTIYF.

In its sample, this clonotype was seen many times. The rearrangement links TRBV29-1 to TRBJ2-3; tentative D call: TRBD2 (6 bases). Trimming shortened V by 6 bases and J by 12 bases, and 13 bases separated the two germline ends. This CDR3 is built from 10 residues. Germline V gene data show CDR1 as SQVTM and CDR2 as ANQGSEA. CDR3 in amino acids: CSVVGTRQYF. The CDR3 coding sequence is TGCAGCGTCGTGGGGACTCGACAGTATTTT.

This clonotype occurred many times. The J gene is TRBJ2-7, the V gene TRBV18, with 9 nucleotides matching TRBD2. CDR1 is KGHSH and CDR2 is LQKENI in the germline V gene. Losses at the gene ends were 6 bases for V and 5 bases for J; bases not matched to a gene: 5. The CDR3 has 13 amino acids. The chain's CDR3 is CASSIAGENEQYF. CDR3 sequence (DNA): TGTGCCAGCTCTATAGCGGGAGAAAACGAGCAGTACTTC.

This clonotype was observed at least ten times. The V and J genes are TRBV9 and TRBJ2-7, with D uncertain. The CDR3 length is 13 residues. The ends were cut back, 0 bases at V and 6 bases at J, with 10 bases in the middle. CDR1 is SGDLS, CDR2 YYNGEE, per germline. The CDR3 sequence: CASSVGKVGEQYF. The CDR3 DNA reads TGTGCCAGCAGCGTAGGAAAGGTTGGCGAGCAGTACTTC.

This clonotype has ten or more counts. DNA of the CDR3: TGTGCCAGCACCTCGCACAGTCTCACAGATACGCAGTATTTT. Translated: CASTSHSLTDTQYF. The rearrangement joins TRBV27 to TRBJ2-3; D not resolved. Germline assignment: CDR1 MNHEY and CDR2 SMNVEV (reference sequence). The CDR3 contains 14 residues. The ends were cut back, 7 bases at V and 2 bases at J, with 13 bases in the middle.

This clonotype was seen repeatedly, ten times or more. The gene calls are TRBV27 and TRBJ2-1; 7 nucleotides match TRBD2. Germline assignment: CDR1 MNHEY and CDR2 SMNVEV (reference sequence). The CDR3 is made up of 14 amino acids. The V segment lost 3 bases and the J segment 5 bases; nucleotides outside the gene matches: 4. The CDR3 sequence is CASSFGEGNNEQFF. The CDR3 DNA reads TGTGCCAGCAGTTTCGGGGAGGGAAACAATGAGCAGTTCTTC.

This clonotype was counted at least ten times. This chain connects TRBV28 to TRBJ2-1; a weak D match, TRBD2 (5 bases). V was pared by 6 bases and J by 7 bases, with 19 bases between. Germline loops: CDR1 MDHEN, CDR2 SYDVKM. This CDR3 spans 15 amino acids. In DNA, the CDR3 is TGTGCCAGCAGACACGGGCAGGCCCCGGGGAATGAGCAGTTCTTC. It translates to CASRHGQAPGNEQFF.

Details on this clonotype: An end of the junction does not agree with germline; a read error may underlie this. The chain is built from TRBV6-5 and TRBJ2-1, with 10 positions matching TRBD2. This CDR3 is 15 amino acids long. Germline CDR1 reads MNHEY; CDR2 reads SVGAGI. CDR3 sequence reads: CASSYSPASGSAFNF. The CDR3 DNA reads as TGTGCCAGCAGTTACTCCCCTGCTAGCGGGAGCGCATTCAACTTC.

This clonotype came up a few times. The gene calls are TRBV6-5 and TRBJ2-2; 7 nucleotides align to TRBD2. Germline V gene sequence: CDR1 MNHEY, CDR2 SVGAGI. Trimming at V came to 2 bases and at J to 6 bases, leaving 6 bases not matched to a gene. The CDR3 consists of 15 residues. This CDR3 reads CASSYVAGASGELFF. The CDR3 bases are TGTGCCAGCAGTTACGTGGCGGGAGCTTCCGGGGAGCTGTTTTTT.

This clonotype occurred many times. The rearrangement uses TRBV7-6 and TRBJ2-3, with D possibly being TRBD1 or TRBD2 (5 bases each). Germline V gene lookup returns CDR1 SGHVS and CDR2 FNYEAQ. The germline V and J ends were trimmed by 5 bases and 6 bases, with 12 bases remaining between them. The CDR3 is 13 amino acids. Here the CDR3 reads CASSQGEGDTQYF. The CDR3 nucleotides are TGTGCCAGCAGCCAGGGAGAGGGCGATACGCAGTATTTT.

Ten or more counts support this clonotype. This chain connects TRBV29-1 to TRBJ2-2; no reliable D call. In germline, CDR1 is SQVTM, CDR2 ANQGSEA. The CDR3 runs to 13 residues. V was clipped by 5 bases and J by 1 base, with 8 bases between them. For the CDR3, the DNA is TGCAGCGTTACCATGGAGAACACCGGGGAGCTGTTTTTT. Translated: CSVTMENTGELFF.

This clonotype has at least ten counts. The gene calls are TRBV6-2 or TRBV6-3 and TRBJ2-7; D is unclear. The V gene's germline CDR1 is MNHEY and CDR2 SVGEGT. The CDR3 is 10 residues long. V was cut by 5 bases and J by 5 bases, with 4 bases left in between. CDR3 bases: TGTGCCAGCAGTAGCGACGAGCAGTACTTC. This sequence encodes CASSSDEQYF.

Regarding this clonotype: Given a much more abundant clone one base away, this may be a read error. The chain joins TRBV20-1 to TRBJ2-7; D call uncertain. Germline V gene sequence: CDR1 DFQATT, CDR2 SNEGSKA (reference sequence). Between the trimmed V and J ends, which lost 2 bases and 3 bases, there was a span of 11 bases. The CDR3 loop spans 13 amino acids. CDR3 nucleotides: TGCAGTGCTAGACCCCGGAGCTACTACGAGCAGTACTTC. The encoded protein is CSARPRSYYEQYF.

This clonotype has ten or more counts. This sequence joins TRBV20-1 and TRBJ1-2; TRBD1 matches 9 bases. V shed 4 bases, J shed 3 bases, and the junction held 3 bases outside the gene matches. This CDR3 contains 13 residues. The V gene's germline CDR1 is DFQATT and CDR2 SNEGSKA (reference sequence). CDR3 protein: CSAIQGADYGYTF. The CDR3 region has the DNA TGCAGTGCTATACAGGGGGCGGACTATGGCTACACCTTC.

Sample share makes this clonotype medium-sized. The V gene is TRBV19, the J gene TRBJ2-5; the D gene is possibly TRBD2 (6 bases). The CDR3 has 13 amino acids. V lost 3 bases and J lost 4, with 9 bases in between. Germline V gene data show CDR1 as LNHDA and CDR2 as SQIVND (reference sequence). In nucleotides, the CDR3 is TGTGCCAGTAGTATGGAGGGAGCAGAGACCCAGTACTTC. Its translation is CASSMEGAETQYF.

This clonotype was detected ten times or more. This chain links TRBV15 with TRBJ2-1; TRBD1 agrees at 7 bases. J was trimmed by 4 bases and V by 9 bases; bases with no gene match: 6. CDR1 and CDR2 from the germline V gene are LNHNV and YYDKDF (reference sequence). CDR3 length: 13 residues. The CDR3 sequence is CATGRDRYNEQFF. For the CDR3, the DNA is TGTGCCACTGGCCGGGACAGATACAATGAGCAGTTCTTC.

This clonotype was observed at least ten times. The chain recombines TRBV28 with TRBJ1-4, with D uncertain. Trimming took off 2 bases at V and 4 bases at J, with 11 bases between the two ends. CDR3 size: 15 residues. Germline V gene lookup returns CDR1 MDHEN and CDR2 SYDVKM. This CDR3 reads CASSLRREVNEKLFF. The CDR3 nucleotides are TGTGCCAGCAGTTTACGCCGGGAAGTTAATGAAAAACTGTTTTTT.

In this sample, this clonotype turned up many times. The chain carries TRBV19 and TRBJ2-1; possible D gene TRBD1, 6 bases. Trimming cost V 4 bases and J 8 bases, with 12 bases left between them. The CDR3 covers 13 residues. Germline CDR1 and CDR2: LNHDA and SQIVND (reference sequence). CDR3 amino acids: CASSNIGGYEQFF. For the CDR3, the DNA is TGTGCCAGTAGTAATATTGGGGGCTATGAGCAGTTCTTC.